The 2 T cell receptor beta chains below come from one sample, sequenced in a study of spatial heterogeneity in lung cancer. Study-level results: Higher tumor mutation counts went along with higher counts of expanded intratumoral alpha and beta TCRs.

TCRdb ran MiXCR on the 5' RACE reads and lists one entry per CDR3 protein. The repertoire includes about 2,800 distinct CDR3 sequences, 45% to 50% of them detected once, and roughly 63% sits in the top ten. Regarding time point: sample taken at primary tumor resection. No antigen is known for these receptors. The sample in question was lung tumor tissue, obtained at surgery. Source of these receptors: a male donor with early-stage non-small cell lung cancer.

The chain recombines TRBV29-1 with TRBJ1-5, with 8 bases fitting TRBD1. V lost 4 bases and J lost 2; bases outside the gene matches: 4. The germline V gene has CDR1 SQVTM and CDR2 ANQGSEA. CDR3 length equals 14 residues. The CDR3 DNA reads TGCAGCGTTGCAGGGACAGGACGCAATCAGCCCCAGCATTTT. Encoded protein: CSVAGTGRNQPQHF.

This clonotype counts as medium-sized. CDR3 loop: CASSPRPSYEQYF. CDR3 in DNA: TGTGCCAGCAGCCCAAGACCTTCCTACGAGCAGTACTTC. The chain recombines TRBV7-2 with TRBJ2-7; no reliable D call. The CDR3 is 13 amino acids. V lost 5 bases to trimming and J lost 1 base, with 9 bases between them. Germline V gene data show CDR1 as SGHTA and CDR2 as FQGNSA.